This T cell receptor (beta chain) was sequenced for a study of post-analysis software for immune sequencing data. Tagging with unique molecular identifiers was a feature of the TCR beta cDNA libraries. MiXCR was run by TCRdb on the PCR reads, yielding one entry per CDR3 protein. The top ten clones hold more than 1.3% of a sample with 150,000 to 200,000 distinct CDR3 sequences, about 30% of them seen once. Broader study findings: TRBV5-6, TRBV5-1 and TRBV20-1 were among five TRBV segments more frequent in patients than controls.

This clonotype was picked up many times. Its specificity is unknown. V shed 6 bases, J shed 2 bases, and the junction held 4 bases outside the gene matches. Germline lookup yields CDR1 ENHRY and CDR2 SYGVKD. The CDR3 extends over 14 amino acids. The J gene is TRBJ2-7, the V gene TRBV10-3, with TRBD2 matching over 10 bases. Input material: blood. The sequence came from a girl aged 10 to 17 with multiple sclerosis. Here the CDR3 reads CAISSAGGPYEQYF. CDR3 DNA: TGTGCCATCAGCTCAGCGGGAGGGCCCTACGAGCAGTACTTC.